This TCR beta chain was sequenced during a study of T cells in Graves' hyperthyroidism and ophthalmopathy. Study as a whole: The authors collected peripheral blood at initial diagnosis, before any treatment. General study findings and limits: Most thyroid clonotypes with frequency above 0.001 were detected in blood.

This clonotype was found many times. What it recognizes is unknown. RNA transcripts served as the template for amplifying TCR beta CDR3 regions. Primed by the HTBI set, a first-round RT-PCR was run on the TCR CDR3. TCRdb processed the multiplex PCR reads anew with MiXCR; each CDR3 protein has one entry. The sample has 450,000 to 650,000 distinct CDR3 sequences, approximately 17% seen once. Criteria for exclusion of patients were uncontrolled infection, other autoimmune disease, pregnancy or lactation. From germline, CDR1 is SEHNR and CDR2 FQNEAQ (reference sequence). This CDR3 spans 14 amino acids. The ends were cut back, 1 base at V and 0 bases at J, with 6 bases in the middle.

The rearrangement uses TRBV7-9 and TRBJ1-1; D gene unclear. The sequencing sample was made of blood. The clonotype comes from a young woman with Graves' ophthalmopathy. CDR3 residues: CASSLEMMNTEAFF. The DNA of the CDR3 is TGTGCCAGCAGCTTAGAAATGATGAACACTGAAGCTTTCTTT. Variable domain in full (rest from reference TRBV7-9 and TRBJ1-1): DTGVSQNPRHKITKRGQNVTFRCDPISEHNRLYWYRQTLGQGPEFLTYFQNEAQLEKSRLLSDRFSAERPKGSFSTLEIQRTEQGDSAMYLCASSLEMMNTEAFFGQGTRLTVV.